Listed below are T cell receptor beta chains from one sample, sequenced in a study of blood T cell repertoires in COVID-19. Generated by immunoSEQ multiplex PCR, the TCRdb table keeps only in-frame clones and is missing some. The sample contains about 140,000 clones, roughly 82% of which appear only once. Sequencing input: peripheral blood. The source is a man at least 80 years old with acute or convalescent COVID-19. Both conserved end residues are part of each CDR3. The D gene is left open where the match is weak. Part of the rows lack a size; the others show once, few, many or a class for expanded clones.

NA	TRBJ2-4	TRBV6-5	NA	TGTGCCAGCAGTAGCGACAGGAGAAACATTCAGTACTTC	CASSSDRRNIQYF
NA	TRBJ1-6	TRBV5-1	NA	TGCGCCAGCAGCTTGGCGGCAGGGGTGAGTTCACCCCTCCACTTT	CASSLAAGVSSPLHF
few	TRBJ2-7	TRBV18	NA	TGTGCCAGCTCCCCCGGGGTAACCCACGAGCAGTACTTC	CASSPGVTHEQYF
few	TRBJ1-5	TRBV5-5	NA	TGTGCCAGCAGCTTGGGGGCGTTGGGGCAGGGCCAGCCCCAGCATTTT	CASSLGALGQGQPQHF
once	TRBJ1-3	TRBV9	NA	TGTGCCAGCAGCGTAGATCTCGGTGGAAACACCATATATTTT	CASSVDLGGNTIYF
NA	TRBJ1-1	TRBV2	NA	TGTGCCAGCAGTGAAGCCCATCGGCTGGGAGGGAACACTGAAGCTTTCTTT	CASSEAHRLGGNTEAFF
few	TRBJ1-5	TRBV7-2	NA	TGTGCCAGCAGCACTCAGGGGTCGGGCAATCAGCCCCAGCATTTT	CASSTQGSGNQPQHF
NA	TRBJ2-3	TRBV6-2/TRBV6-3	NA	TGTGCCAGCAGTTACTCCGGACAGAGCCACACAGATACGCAGTATTTT	CASSYSGQSHTDTQYF
NA	TRBJ2-6	TRBV16	NA	TGTGCCAGCAGCCCGTTTAAAGGGGCCAACGTCCTGACTTTC	CASSPFKGANVLTF
NA	TRBJ1-3	TRBV2	NA	TGTGCCAGCAGTGACCCTGGGCCCGGATGGGGAAACACCATATATTTT	CASSDPGPGWGNTIYF
NA	TRBJ1-2	TRBV2	TRBD1	TGTGCCAGCAGTCGACAGGGAAACTATGGCTACACCTTC	CASSRQGNYGYTF
NA	TRBJ2-5	TRBV30	TRBD2	TGTGCCTGGAGTTCTAGCGGGGGGAGAGGAGAGACCCAGTACTTC	CAWSSSGGRGETQYF
NA	TRBJ1-3	TRBV5-1	NA	TGCGCCAGCAGCCCGGGAAGCTCTGGAAACACCATATATTTT	CASSPGSSGNTIYF
few	TRBJ2-2	TRBV5-1	NA	TGCGCCAGCAGCGAAGGGGAGGACACCGGGGAGCTGTTTTTT	CASSEGEDTGELFF
NA	TRBJ1-6	TRBV7-8	NA	TGTGCCAGCAGCTTAGGCAGGTTAAAAAGCCAAGGGCGGGGATCCTATAATTCACCCCTCCACTTT	CASSLGRLKSQGRGSYNSPLHF
NA	TRBJ1-6	TRBV27	NA	TGTGCCAGCAGCCTAAACGGAGGATCCTATAATTCACCCCTCCACTTT	CASSLNGGSYNSPLHF
NA	TRBJ1-1	TRBV11-2	NA	TGTGCCAGCAGCTTAGATCTCGGGGTGGCTGAAGCTTTCTTT	CASSLDLGVAEAFF
NA	TRBJ1-1	TRBV3-1/TRBV3-2	NA	TGTGCCAGCAGCCAAGTTGGAGGGCATGAAGCTTTCTTT	CASSQVGGHEAFF
few	TRBJ1-5	TRBV27	NA	TGTGCCAGCAGTCTCCAGCCCGGGCAGCCCCAGCATTTT	CASSLQPGQPQHF
NA	TRBJ1-4	TRBV4-2	NA	TGTGCCAGCAGCCAAGGGGTTTATCGGACATCTAATGAAAAACTGTTTTTT	CASSQGVYRTSNEKLFF
NA	TRBJ1-6	TRBV30	TRBD1	TGTGCCTGGATGACAGGGGGCATCAATTCACCCCTCCACTTT	CAWMTGGINSPLHF
NA	TRBJ2-1	TRBV11-1	TRBD1	TGTGCCAGCAGCGGCCGGGACAGGGGGGGTGTCAATGAGCAGTTCTTC	CASSGRDRGGVNEQFF
NA	TRBJ2-7	TRBV28	TRBD2	TGTGCCAGCAGTTCGGGGAGCGGGGGGGCGCGCGAGCAGTACTTC	CASSSGSGGAREQYF
once	TRBJ2-1	TRBV4-1	TRBD2	TGCGCCAGCAGCCAAGAACCAGCGGGGAGCTCCTACAATGAGCAGTTCTTC	CASSQEPAGSSYNEQFF
NA	TRBJ1-1	TRBV6-5	NA	TGTGCCAGCAGCCGACCGGGAGTTCTGAACACTGAAGCTTTCTTT	CASSRPGVLNTEAFF
once	TRBJ2-2	TRBV5-5	NA	TGTGCCAGCAGCGTGAACAGGGTTAACACCGGGGAGCTGTTTTTT	CASSVNRVNTGELFF
NA	TRBJ2-2	TRBV6-5	NA	TGTGCCAGCATGACCGGGACAACGAACACCGGGGAGCTGTTTTTT	CASMTGTTNTGELFF
NA	TRBJ1-4	TRBV9	TRBD1	TGTGCCAGCAGCGTATCCTTAGGGGGCCGGCTCTCGGGGGAAAAACTGTTTTTT	CASSVSLGGRLSGEKLFF
NA	TRBJ2-2	TRBV25-1	TRBD2	TGTGCCAGCACCGCTCCTAGGGGACTAGCGGACAACACCGGGGAGCTGTTTTTT	CASTAPRGLADNTGELFF
NA	TRBJ2-3	TRBV7-8	NA	TGTGCCAGCAGCTCCCTCACAGATACGCAGTATTTT	CASSSLTDTQYF
NA	TRBJ1-1	TRBV16	TRBD1	TGTGCCAGCAGCCTTCACGGACAGGGGAACACTGAAGCTTTCTTT	CASSLHGQGNTEAFF
NA	TRBJ2-2	TRBV11-3	NA	TGTGCCAGCAGCTTCTGGAACACCGGGGAGCTGTTTTTT	CASSFWNTGELFF
NA	TRBJ2-5	TRBV19	NA	TGTGCCAGTAGTAGCCAGGGAGGGGGAGAGACCCAGTACTTC	CASSSQGGGETQYF
NA	TRBJ2-7	TRBV5-5	NA	TGTGCCAGTGACGGGGGATTCGGGAACGAGCAGTACTTC	CASDGGFGNEQYF
NA	TRBJ1-1	TRBV6-6	NA	TGTGCCAGCAGTATGTCAGGGCCGCCAGTGAACACTGAAGCTTTCTTT	CASSMSGPPVNTEAFF
NA	TRBJ1-6	TRBV5-1	NA	TGCGCCAGCAGTCTGGGTGACAGGTCACCCCTCCACTTT	CASSLGDRSPLHF
NA	TRBJ1-3	TRBV21-1	NA	TGTGCCAGCAGTCCCGGCAGGGTCGGAAACACCATATATTTT	CASSPGRVGNTIYF
NA	TRBJ2-2	TRBV11-3	TRBD1	TGTGCCAGCAGCTTAGACGGACAGGCGACTGAGCTGTTTTTT	CASSLDGQATELFF
NA	TRBJ1-2	TRBV15	NA	TGTGCCACCAGCAGAGGAGAGTATGGCTACACCTTC	CATSRGEYGYTF
NA	TRBJ2-3	TRBV9	NA	TGTGCCAGCAGCGCTGGACAGAACACAGATACGCAGTATTTT	CASSAGQNTDTQYF
NA	TRBJ1-6	TRBV14	NA	TGTGCCAGCAGCGGGTTAGCGAGCTCCTATAATTCACCCCTCCACTTT	CASSGLASSYNSPLHF
NA	TRBJ1-4	TRBV6-1	TRBD1	TGTGCCAGCAGTGAAGCCCGGACAGGGAAACTGTTTTTT	CASSEARTGKLFF
few	TRBJ1-5	TRBV7-2	NA	TGTGCCAGCAGCTTAGTGGTTAGCAACAATCAGCCCCAGCATTTT	CASSLVVSNNQPQHF
NA	TRBJ2-1	TRBV10-3	TRBD2	TGTGCCATCAGTGAAGTGGGGGGGAGCTACAATGAGCAGTTCTTC	CAISEVGGSYNEQFF
NA	TRBJ2-3	TRBV4-1	NA	TGCGCCAGCAGCCAAGATCTGTCAGGTAGCACAGATACGCAGTATTTT	CASSQDLSGSTDTQYF
NA	TRBJ2-2	TRBV7-3	TRBD1	TGTGCCAGCAGCCACGGGACAGGGGAGGCCGGGGAGCTGTTTTTT	CASSHGTGEAGELFF
NA	TRBJ2-7	TRBV11-3	NA	TGTGCCAGCAGCTACCGCGGGGACGAGCAGTACTTC	CASSYRGDEQYF
once	TRBJ1-4	TRBV30	TRBD1	TGTGCCTGGCTGGGACAGCCGGGCGAAAAACTGTTTTTT	CAWLGQPGEKLFF
NA	TRBJ1-1	TRBV29-1	NA	TGCAGCGTCTCCCGGGGGTCGGGGGGCACTGAAGCTTTCTTT	CSVSRGSGGTEAFF
few	TRBJ2-3	TRBV24-1	NA	TGTGCCACCAGTGATGAGGCGGATACGCAGTATTTT	CATSDEADTQYF
few	TRBJ1-5	TRBV28	NA	TGTGCCAGCAGTTTACCTGGGGGGAAAAATCAGCCCCAGCATTTT	CASSLPGGKNQPQHF
few	TRBJ2-1	TRBV7-8	TRBD2	TGTGCCAGCAGCTTTCGAGCGGGGGCCGTCTACAATGAGCAGTTCTTC	CASSFRAGAVYNEQFF
NA	TRBJ2-2	TRBV3-1/TRBV3-2	NA	TGTGCCAGCAGCCAAGGGACAGCCAACACCGGGGAGCTGTTTTTT	CASSQGTANTGELFF
NA	TRBJ1-1	TRBV5-1	TRBD1	TGCGCCAGCAGCTTGAACAGGGGAGCCACTGAAGCTTTCTTT	CASSLNRGATEAFF
NA	TRBJ1-1	TRBV10-3	NA	TGTGCCATCAGTGCCGTGGCCCGTGAAGCTTTCTTT	CAISAVAREAFF